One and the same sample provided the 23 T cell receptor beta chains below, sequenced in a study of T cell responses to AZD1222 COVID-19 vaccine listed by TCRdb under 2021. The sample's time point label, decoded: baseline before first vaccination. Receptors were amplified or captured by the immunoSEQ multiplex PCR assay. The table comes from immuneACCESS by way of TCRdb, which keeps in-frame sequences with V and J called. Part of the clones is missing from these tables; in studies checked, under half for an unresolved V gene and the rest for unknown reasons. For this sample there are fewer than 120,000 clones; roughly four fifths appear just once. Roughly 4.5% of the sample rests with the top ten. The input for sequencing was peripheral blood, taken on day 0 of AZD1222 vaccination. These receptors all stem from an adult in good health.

The CDR3 is CASSQTGVGYTF. The CDR3 bases are TGCGCCAGCAGCCAAACAGGGGTCGGCTACACCTTC. This chain joins TRBV4-3 and TRBJ1-2; TRBD1 matches 7 bases. Per germline, CDR1 LGHNA and CDR2 YSLEER. After removal of 2 bases from V and 8 bases from J, the junction contained 2 bases not matched to a gene. This CDR3 has 12 residues.

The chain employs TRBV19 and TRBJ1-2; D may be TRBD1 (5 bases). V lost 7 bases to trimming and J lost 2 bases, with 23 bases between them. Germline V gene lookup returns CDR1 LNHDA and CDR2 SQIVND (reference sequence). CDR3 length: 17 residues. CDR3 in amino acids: CASTTFPPAGTNYGYTF. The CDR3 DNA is TGTGCCAGTACTACTTTTCCCCCGGCAGGGACCAACTATGGCTACACCTTC.

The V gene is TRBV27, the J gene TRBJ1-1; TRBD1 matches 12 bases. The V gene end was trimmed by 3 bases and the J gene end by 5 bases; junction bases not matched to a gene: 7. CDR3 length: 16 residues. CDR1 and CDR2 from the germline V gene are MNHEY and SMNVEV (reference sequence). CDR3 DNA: TGTGCCAGCAGTTTCCGGGACAGGGGGCAGAAAACTGAAGCTTTCTTT. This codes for CASSFRDRGQKTEAFF.

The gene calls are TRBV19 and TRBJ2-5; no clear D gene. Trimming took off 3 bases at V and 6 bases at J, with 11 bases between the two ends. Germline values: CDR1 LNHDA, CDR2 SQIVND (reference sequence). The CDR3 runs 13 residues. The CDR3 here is CASSIGILKTQYF. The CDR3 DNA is TGTGCCAGTAGTATTGGGATTTTGAAGACCCAGTACTTC.

The CDR3 loop is CASSYSVTGSYGYTF. CDR3 DNA: TGTGCCAGCAGTTACTCGGTTACAGGGAGCTATGGCTACACCTTC. The chain employs TRBV6-5 and TRBJ1-2; D is possibly TRBD1 (6 bases). V was pared by 0 bases and J by 4 bases, with 12 bases between. CDR1 and CDR2 (germline): MNHEY, SVGAGI. There are 15 residues in the CDR3.

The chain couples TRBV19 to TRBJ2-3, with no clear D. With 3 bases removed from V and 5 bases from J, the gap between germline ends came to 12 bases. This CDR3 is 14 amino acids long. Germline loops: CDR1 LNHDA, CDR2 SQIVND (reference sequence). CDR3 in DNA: TGTGCCAGTAGTATCCCCCCCGGTAGAGATACGCAGTATTTT. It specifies CASSIPPGRDTQYF.

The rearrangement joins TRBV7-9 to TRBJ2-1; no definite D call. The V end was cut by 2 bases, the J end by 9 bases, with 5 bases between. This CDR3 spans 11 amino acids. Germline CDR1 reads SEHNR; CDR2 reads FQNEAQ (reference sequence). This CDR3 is CASSLYGEQFF. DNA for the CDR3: TGTGCCAGCAGCTTATACGGTGAGCAGTTCTTC.

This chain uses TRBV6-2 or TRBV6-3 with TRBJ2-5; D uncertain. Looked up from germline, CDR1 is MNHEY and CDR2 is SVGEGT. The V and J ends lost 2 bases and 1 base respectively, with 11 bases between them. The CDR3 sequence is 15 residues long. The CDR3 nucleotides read TGTGCCAGCAGTTACGGCAGGCGGAGCCAAGAGACCCAGTACTTC. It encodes CASSYGRRSQETQYF.

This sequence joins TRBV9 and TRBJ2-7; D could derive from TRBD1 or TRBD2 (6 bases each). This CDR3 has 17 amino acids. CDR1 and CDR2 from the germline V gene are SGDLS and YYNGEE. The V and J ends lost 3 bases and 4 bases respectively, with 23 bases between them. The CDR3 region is CASSADPTGMGGYEQYF. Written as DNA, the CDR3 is TGTGCCAGCAGCGCCGATCCAACAGGGATGGGAGGATACGAGCAGTACTTC.

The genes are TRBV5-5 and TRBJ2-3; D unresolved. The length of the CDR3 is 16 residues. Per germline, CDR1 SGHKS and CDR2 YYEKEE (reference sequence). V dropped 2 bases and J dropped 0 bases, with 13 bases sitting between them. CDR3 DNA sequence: TGTGCCAGCAGCTTTCGAATTCGCGCTAGCACAGATACGCAGTATTTT. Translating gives CASSFRIRASTDTQYF.

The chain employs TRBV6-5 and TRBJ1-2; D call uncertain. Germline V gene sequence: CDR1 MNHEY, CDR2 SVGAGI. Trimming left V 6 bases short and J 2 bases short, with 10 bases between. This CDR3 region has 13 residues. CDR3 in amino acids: CASRQTFNYGYTF. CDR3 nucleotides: TGTGCCAGCAGACAGACCTTCAACTATGGCTACACCTTC.

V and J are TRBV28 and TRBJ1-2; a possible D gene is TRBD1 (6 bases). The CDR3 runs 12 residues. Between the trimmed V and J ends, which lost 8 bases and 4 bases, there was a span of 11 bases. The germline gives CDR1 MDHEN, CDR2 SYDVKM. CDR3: CASSTGTYGYTF. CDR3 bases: TGTGCCAGCTCCACAGGGACCTATGGCTACACCTTC.

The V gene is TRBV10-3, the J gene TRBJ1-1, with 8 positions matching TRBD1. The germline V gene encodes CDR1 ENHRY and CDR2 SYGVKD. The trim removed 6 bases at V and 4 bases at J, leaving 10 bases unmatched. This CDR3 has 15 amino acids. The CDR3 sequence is CAIRAPDRGGTEAFF. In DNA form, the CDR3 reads TGTGCCATCAGAGCCCCAGACAGGGGAGGCACTGAAGCTTTCTTT.

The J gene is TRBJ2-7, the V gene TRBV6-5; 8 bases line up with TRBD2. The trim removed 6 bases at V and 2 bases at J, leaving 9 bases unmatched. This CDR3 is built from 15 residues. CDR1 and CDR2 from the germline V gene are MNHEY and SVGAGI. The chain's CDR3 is CASRPRGSGTYEQYF. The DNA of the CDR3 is TGTGCCAGCAGGCCGCGGGGTAGCGGGACCTACGAGCAGTACTTC.

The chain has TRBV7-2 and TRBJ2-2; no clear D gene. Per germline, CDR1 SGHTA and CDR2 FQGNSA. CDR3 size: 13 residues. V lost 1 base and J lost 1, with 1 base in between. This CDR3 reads CASSLGNTGELFF. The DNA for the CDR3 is TGTGCCAGCAGCTTAGGGAACACCGGGGAGCTGTTTTTT. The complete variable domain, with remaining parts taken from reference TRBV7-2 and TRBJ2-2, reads GAGVSQSPSNKVTEKGKDVELRCDPISGHTALYWYRQSLGQGLEFLIYFQGNSAPDKSGLPSDRFSAERTGGSVSTLTIQRTQQEDSAVYLCASSLGNTGELFFGEGSRLTVL.

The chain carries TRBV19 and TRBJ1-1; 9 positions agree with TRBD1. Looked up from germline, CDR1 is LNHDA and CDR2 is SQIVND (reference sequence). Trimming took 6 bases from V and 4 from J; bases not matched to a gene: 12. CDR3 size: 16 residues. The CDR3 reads CASSPGQGRRGTEAFF. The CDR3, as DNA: TGTGCCAGTAGCCCGGGACAGGGCCGACGAGGCACTGAAGCTTTCTTT.

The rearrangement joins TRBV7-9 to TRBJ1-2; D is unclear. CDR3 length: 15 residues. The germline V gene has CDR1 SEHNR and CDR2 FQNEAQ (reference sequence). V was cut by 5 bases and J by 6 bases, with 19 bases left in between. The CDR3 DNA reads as TGTGCCAGCAGCCTATGGGAAGCGGTTGGAGATGGCTACACCTTC. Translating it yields CASSLWEAVGDGYTF.

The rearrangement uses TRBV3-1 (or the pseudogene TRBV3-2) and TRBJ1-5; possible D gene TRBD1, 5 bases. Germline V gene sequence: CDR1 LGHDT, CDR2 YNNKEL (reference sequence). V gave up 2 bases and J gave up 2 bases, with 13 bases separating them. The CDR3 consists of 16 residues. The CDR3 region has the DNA TGTGCCAGCAGCCAAATGGGTACGGGGCGCAATCAGCCCCAGCATTTT. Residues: CASSQMGTGRNQPQHF.

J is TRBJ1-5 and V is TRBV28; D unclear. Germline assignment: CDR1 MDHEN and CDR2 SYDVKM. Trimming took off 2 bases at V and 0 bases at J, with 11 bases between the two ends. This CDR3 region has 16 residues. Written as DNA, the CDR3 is TGTGCCAGCAGTTTAGAAGCAGTTTATAGCAATCAGCCCCAGCATTTT. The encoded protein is CASSLEAVYSNQPQHF.

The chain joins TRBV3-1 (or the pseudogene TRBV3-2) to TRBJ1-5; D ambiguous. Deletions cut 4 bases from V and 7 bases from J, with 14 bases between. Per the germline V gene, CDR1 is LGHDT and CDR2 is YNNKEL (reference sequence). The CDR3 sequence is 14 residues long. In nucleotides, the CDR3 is TGTGCCAGCAGCCCCCAGACCAAGCACCAGCCCCAGCATTTT. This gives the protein CASSPQTKHQPQHF.

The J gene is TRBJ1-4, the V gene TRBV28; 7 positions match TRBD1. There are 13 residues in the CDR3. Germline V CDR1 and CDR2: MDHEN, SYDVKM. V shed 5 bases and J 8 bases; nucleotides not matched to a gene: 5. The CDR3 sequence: CASSRGTVEKLFF. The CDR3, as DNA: TGTGCCAGCAGTCGAGGGACAGTAGAAAAACTGTTTTTT.

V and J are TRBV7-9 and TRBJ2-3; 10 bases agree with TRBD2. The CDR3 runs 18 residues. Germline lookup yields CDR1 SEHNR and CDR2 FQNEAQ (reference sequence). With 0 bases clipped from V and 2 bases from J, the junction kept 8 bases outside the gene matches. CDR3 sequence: CASSLASLAGVNTDTQYF. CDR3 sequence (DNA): TGTGCCAGCAGCTTAGCGTCCCTAGCGGGAGTTAACACAGATACGCAGTATTTT.

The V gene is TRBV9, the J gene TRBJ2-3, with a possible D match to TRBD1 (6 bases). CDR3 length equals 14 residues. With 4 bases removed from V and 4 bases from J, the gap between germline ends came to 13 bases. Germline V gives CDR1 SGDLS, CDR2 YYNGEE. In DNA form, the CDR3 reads TGTGCCAGCAGCTTACAGGGTGCCGCAGATACGCAGTATTTT. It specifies CASSLQGAADTQYF.